A selection of T cell receptor beta chains follows, all from one sample in a study of OX40 agonist ivuxolimab in advanced cancers. Repertoires were generated with immunoSEQ multiplex PCR, while TCRdb's copy carries only in-frame clones and drops some. The sample carries 57,000 or so clones, around 84% recorded once. Sample: CD4+ or CD8+ T cells sorted from blood, taken in a trial of the OX40 agonist ivuxolimab. The receptors here all came from an adult with an advanced solid tumor such as melanoma, head and neck, liver or kidney cancer. The conserved cysteine and the conserved F or W are not part of the CDR3 here. Only some rows state a clone size, as once, few, many or a class for expanded clones.

v_gene: TRBV7-9; abundance: .; j_gene: TRBJ2-5; CDR3aa: ASSPRASGETQY
v_gene: TRBV27; abundance: .; j_gene: TRBJ1-4; CDR3aa: ASSSIGRATNEKLF
v_gene: TRBV4-1; abundance: .; j_gene: TRBJ1-6; CDR3aa: ASSQVLTGTVYNSPLH
v_gene: TRBV6-1; abundance: .; j_gene: TRBJ2-3; CDR3aa: ASSVEQGLGTDTQY
v_gene: TRBV5-4; abundance: .; j_gene: TRBJ1-2; CDR3aa: ASTEGHYGYT
v_gene: TRBV2; abundance: .; j_gene: TRBJ2-2; CDR3aa: ASTPLRDTGELF
v_gene: TRBV5-5; abundance: .; j_gene: TRBJ2-1; CDR3aa: ASRQGGSYNEQF
v_gene: TRBV7-3; abundance: .; j_gene: TRBJ2-5; CDR3aa: ASSHSWASGSRQETQY
v_gene: TRBV28; abundance: .; j_gene: TRBJ2-1; CDR3aa: ASGGDNEQF
v_gene: TRBV7-8; abundance: .; j_gene: TRBJ1-2; CDR3aa: ASSFRTDACS
v_gene: TRBV4-1; abundance: .; j_gene: TRBJ2-3; CDR3aa: ASSRMGLITDTQY
v_gene: TRBV7-6; abundance: .; j_gene: TRBJ1-5; CDR3aa: ASSLGQGNQPQH
v_gene: TRBV7-9; abundance: .; j_gene: TRBJ1-2; CDR3aa: ASSSWTGRLVYGYT
v_gene: TRBV13; abundance: .; j_gene: TRBJ2-3; CDR3aa: ASSLRQDLGTDTQY
v_gene: TRBV2; abundance: .; j_gene: TRBJ2-5; CDR3aa: ASSRIAGEGGEETQY
v_gene: TRBV9; abundance: .; j_gene: TRBJ2-1; CDR3aa: ASSVQGTSAYNEQF
v_gene: TRBV10-3; abundance: .; j_gene: TRBJ2-7; CDR3aa: AIRSDSYEQY
v_gene: TRBV28; abundance: .; j_gene: .; CDR3aa: ASSYGRSYEQY
v_gene: TRBV19; abundance: few; j_gene: TRBJ1-4; CDR3aa: ASRQTGEGEKLF
v_gene: TRBV19; abundance: .; j_gene: TRBJ2-3; CDR3aa: ASRPPGQITDTQY
v_gene: TRBV4-1; abundance: .; j_gene: TRBJ1-4; CDR3aa: ASSHPVGGRANEKLF
v_gene: TRBV7-9; abundance: .; j_gene: TRBJ2-5; CDR3aa: ASSLAFGTVKETQY
v_gene: TRBV19; abundance: .; j_gene: TRBJ2-3; CDR3aa: ASSIMSSGRPWGAEDTQY
v_gene: TRBV5-4; abundance: .; j_gene: TRBJ1-4; CDR3aa: ASSLMGNEKLF
v_gene: TRBV19; abundance: few; j_gene: TRBJ2-7; CDR3aa: ASSQGSAYEQY
v_gene: TRBV30; abundance: .; j_gene: TRBJ2-7; CDR3aa: AWTKGQGGVEQY
v_gene: TRBV28; abundance: .; j_gene: TRBJ2-2; CDR3aa: ASTFMGLNTGELF
v_gene: TRBV4-1; abundance: .; j_gene: .; CDR3aa: ASSTPLAGGSYEQY
v_gene: TRBV7-9; abundance: .; j_gene: TRBJ2-3; CDR3aa: ASSRSGNTDTQY
v_gene: TRBV5-6; abundance: .; j_gene: TRBJ2-7; CDR3aa: ASSWARQGDYEQY
v_gene: TRBV14; abundance: .; j_gene: TRBJ2-1; CDR3aa: ASSRGTGGYYNEQF
v_gene: TRBV9; abundance: few; j_gene: TRBJ1-6; CDR3aa: ASSPAGDNSPLH
v_gene: TRBV2; abundance: .; j_gene: TRBJ2-1; CDR3aa: ASSEWRNNEQF
v_gene: TRBV6-1; abundance: .; j_gene: TRBJ1-1; CDR3aa: ASSEVQLNTEAF
v_gene: TRBV2; abundance: .; j_gene: TRBJ1-3; CDR3aa: ASSEALPGQARNTIY
v_gene: TRBV1; abundance: .; j_gene: TRBJ2-3; CDR3aa: TSSQDRGTSGGAGTQY
v_gene: TRBV7-8; abundance: .; j_gene: TRBJ2-5; CDR3aa: ASSLRLAGEPLIKTQY
v_gene: TRBV25-1; abundance: .; j_gene: TRBJ1-4; CDR3aa: ASSEPTSGQVVWEKLF
v_gene: TRBV10-1; abundance: .; j_gene: TRBJ2-7; CDR3aa: ASSESTEQY
v_gene: TRBV11-2; abundance: once; j_gene: TRBJ2-5; CDR3aa: ASSLVIQGETQY
v_gene: TRBV7-2; abundance: few; j_gene: TRBJ1-4; CDR3aa: ASSRNNEKLF
v_gene: TRBV29-1; abundance: .; j_gene: TRBJ1-2; CDR3aa: SVEDSTGLGYT
v_gene: TRBV5-1; abundance: few; j_gene: TRBJ1-3; CDR3aa: ASSSGTAGNTIY
v_gene: TRBV12-5; abundance: few; j_gene: TRBJ2-3; CDR3aa: ASGLNDLTDTQY
v_gene: TRBV5-1; abundance: few; j_gene: .; CDR3aa: ASSPGGPEQY
v_gene: TRBV4-1; abundance: .; j_gene: TRBJ2-3; CDR3aa: ASSHDRSGGAFTDTQY